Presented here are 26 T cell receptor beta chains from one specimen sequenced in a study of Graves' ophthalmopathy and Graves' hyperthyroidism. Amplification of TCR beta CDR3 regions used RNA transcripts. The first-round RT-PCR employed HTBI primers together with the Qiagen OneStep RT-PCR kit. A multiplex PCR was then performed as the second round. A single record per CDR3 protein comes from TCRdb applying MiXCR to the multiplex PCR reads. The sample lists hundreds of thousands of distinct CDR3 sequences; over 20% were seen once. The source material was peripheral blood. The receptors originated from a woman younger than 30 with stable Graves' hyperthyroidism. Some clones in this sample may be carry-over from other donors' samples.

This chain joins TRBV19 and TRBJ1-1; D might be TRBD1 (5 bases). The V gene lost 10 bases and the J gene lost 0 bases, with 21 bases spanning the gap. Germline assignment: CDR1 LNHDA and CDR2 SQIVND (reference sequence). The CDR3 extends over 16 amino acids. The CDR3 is CATRSGAAYLNTEAFF. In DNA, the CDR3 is TGTGCCACCCGATCCGGGGCAGCTTATTTGAACACTGAAGCTTTCTTT.

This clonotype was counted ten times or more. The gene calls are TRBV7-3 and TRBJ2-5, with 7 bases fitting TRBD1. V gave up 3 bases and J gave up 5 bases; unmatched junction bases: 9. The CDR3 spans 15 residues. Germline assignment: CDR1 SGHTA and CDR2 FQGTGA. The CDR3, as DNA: TGTGCCAGCAGCTTCCGGGGACAGTCGATGGAGACCCAGTACTTC. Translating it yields CASSFRGQSMETQYF.

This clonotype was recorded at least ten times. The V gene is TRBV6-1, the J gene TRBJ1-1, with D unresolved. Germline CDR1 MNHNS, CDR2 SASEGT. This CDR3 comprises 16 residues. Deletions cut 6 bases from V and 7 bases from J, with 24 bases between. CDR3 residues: CASSVALRGGTFEAFF. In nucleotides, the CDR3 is TGTGCCAGCAGCGTAGCCCTACGGGGAGGAACGTTTGAAGCTTTCTTT.

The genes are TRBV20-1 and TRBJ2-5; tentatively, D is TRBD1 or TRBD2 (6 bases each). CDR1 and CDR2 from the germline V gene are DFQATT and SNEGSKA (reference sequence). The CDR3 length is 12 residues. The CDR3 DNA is TGCAGCCTCCGGAGGGGGAGAGAGACCCAGTACTTC. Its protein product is CSLRRGRETQYF.

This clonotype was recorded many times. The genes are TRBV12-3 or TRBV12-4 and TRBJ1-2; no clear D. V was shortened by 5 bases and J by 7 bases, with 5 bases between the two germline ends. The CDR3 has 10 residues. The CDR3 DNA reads TGTGCCAGCAGTGGATTTGGCTACACCTTC. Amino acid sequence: CASSGFGYTF.

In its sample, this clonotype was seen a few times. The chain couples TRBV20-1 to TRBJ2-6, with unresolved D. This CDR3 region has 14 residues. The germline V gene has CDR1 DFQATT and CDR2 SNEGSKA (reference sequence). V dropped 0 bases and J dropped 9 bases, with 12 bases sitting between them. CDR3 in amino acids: CSARDVRMDNVLTF. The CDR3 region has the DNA TGCAGTGCTAGAGATGTCAGGATGGACAACGTCCTGACTTTC.

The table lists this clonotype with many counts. In DNA, the CDR3 is TGTGCCACCAACCCCGGCCCGGATAATTCACCCCTCCACTTT. This sequence encodes CATNPGPDNSPLHF. This chain links TRBV10-3 with TRBJ1-6; D gene unclear. The CDR3 has 14 amino acids. The germline V and J ends were trimmed by 10 bases and 5 bases, with 15 bases remaining between them. Germline V gene data show CDR1 as ENHRY and CDR2 as SYGVKD.

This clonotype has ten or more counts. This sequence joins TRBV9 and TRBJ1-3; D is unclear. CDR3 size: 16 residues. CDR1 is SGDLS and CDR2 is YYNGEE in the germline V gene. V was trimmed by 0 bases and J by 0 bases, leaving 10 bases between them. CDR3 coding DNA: TGTGCCAGCAGCGTAGTGGGCTCCCGCTCTGGAAACACCATATATTTT. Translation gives CASSVVGSRSGNTIYF.

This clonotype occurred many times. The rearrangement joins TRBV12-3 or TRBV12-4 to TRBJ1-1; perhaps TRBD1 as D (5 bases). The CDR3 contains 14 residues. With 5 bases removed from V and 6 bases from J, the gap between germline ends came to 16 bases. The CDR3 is CASSLVGGGAEAFF. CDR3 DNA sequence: TGTGCCAGCAGTCTAGTGGGTGGGGGGGCTGAAGCTTTCTTT.

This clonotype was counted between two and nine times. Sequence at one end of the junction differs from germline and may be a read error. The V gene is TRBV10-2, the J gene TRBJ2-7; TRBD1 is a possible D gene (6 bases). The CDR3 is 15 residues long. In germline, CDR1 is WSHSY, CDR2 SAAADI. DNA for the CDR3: TGCGCCAGCAGGGAACCAGGGGATATATCCTACGGGCAGTACTTC. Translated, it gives CASREPGDISYGQYF.

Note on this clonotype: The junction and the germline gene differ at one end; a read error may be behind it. The CDR3 nucleotides are TGTGTCACCAAGGACCATATCCCGGGGTCACCCCTCCACTTT. Translation: CVTKDHIPGSPLHF. The chain joins TRBV24-1 to TRBJ1-6; no clear D. This CDR3 region has 14 residues. Looked up from germline, CDR1 is KGHDR and CDR2 is SFDVKD.

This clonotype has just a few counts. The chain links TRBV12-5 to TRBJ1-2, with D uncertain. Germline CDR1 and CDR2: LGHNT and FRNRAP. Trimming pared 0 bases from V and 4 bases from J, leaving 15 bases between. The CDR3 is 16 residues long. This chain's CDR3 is CASGLVLGRPPYGYTF. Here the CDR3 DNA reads TGTGCTAGTGGTTTGGTACTGGGGAGGCCGCCCTATGGCTACACCTTC.

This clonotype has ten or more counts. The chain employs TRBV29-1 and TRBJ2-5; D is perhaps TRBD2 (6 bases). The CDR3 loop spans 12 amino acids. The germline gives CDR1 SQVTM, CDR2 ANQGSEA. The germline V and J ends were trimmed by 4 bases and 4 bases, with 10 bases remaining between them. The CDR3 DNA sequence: TGCAGCGTTGCGGGGGTTCCAGAGACCCAGTACTTC. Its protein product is CSVAGVPETQYF.

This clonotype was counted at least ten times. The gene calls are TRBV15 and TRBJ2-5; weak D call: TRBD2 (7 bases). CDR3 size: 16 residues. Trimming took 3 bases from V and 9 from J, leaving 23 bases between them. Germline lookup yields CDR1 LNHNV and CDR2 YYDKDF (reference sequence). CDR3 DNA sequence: TGTGCCACCAGCAGCAGTGGGGGGGGGCGGGGAACGTCCCAGTACTTC. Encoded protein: CATSSSGGGRGTSQYF.

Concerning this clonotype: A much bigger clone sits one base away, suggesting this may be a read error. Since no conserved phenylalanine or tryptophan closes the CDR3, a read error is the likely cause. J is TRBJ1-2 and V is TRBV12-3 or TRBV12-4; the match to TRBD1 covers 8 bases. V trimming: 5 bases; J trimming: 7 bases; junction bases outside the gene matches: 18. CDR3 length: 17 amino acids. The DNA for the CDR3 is TGTGCCAGCAGTCGTTGGGGCAGACAGGGGTTTCGTGGTGGCTACACCGTC. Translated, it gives CASSRWGRQGFRGGYTV.

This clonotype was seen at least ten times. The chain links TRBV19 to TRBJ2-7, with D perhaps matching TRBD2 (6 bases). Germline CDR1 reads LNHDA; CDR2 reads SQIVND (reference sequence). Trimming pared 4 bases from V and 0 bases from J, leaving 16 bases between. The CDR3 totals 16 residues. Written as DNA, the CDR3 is TGTGCCAGTAGTAATGTGCGCGGGGATAGCTCCTACGAGCAGTACTTC. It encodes CASSNVRGDSSYEQYF.

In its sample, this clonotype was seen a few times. CDR3 DNA: TGCAGTGCTAGAGACGTCCCCGGGGAGCTGTTTTTT. This sequence encodes CSARDVPGELFF. The V gene is TRBV20-1, the J gene TRBJ2-2; no firm D call. CDR1 and CDR2 from the germline V gene are DFQATT and SNEGSKA (reference sequence). The CDR3 length is 12 residues. The V gene lost 0 bases and the J gene lost 6 bases, with 5 bases spanning the gap.

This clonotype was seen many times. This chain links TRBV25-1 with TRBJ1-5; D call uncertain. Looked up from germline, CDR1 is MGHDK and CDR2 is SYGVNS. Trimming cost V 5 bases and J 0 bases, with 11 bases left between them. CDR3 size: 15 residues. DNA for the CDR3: TGTGCCAGCAGTCCCCCCTCCTATAGCAATCAGCCCCAGCATTTT. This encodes CASSPPSYSNQPQHF.

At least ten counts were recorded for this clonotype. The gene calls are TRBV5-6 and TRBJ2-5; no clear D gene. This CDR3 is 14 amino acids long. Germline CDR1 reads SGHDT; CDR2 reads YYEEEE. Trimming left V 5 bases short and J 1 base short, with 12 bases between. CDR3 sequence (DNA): TGTGCCAGCAGTAAAGGACCCATCCAAGAGACCCAGTACTTC. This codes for CASSKGPIQETQYF.

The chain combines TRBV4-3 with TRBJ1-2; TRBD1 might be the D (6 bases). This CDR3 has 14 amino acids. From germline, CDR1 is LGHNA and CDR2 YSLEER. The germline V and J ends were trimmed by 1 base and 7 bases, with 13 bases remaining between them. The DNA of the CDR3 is TGCGCCAGCAGCCAAGGGGGAGGACAGTTTGGCTACACCTTC. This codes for CASSQGGGQFGYTF.

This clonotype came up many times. CDR3 DNA sequence: TGTGCCAGCAGCCCCACCGAGGGCGGGGAGCTGTTTTTT. It specifies CASSPTEGGELFF. The V gene is TRBV7-3, the J gene TRBJ2-2; possible D gene TRBD2, 5 bases. CDR3 length: 13 residues. Germline V gene data show CDR1 as SGHTA and CDR2 as FQGTGA. Trimming removed 5 bases at V and 7 bases at J, with 11 bases between.

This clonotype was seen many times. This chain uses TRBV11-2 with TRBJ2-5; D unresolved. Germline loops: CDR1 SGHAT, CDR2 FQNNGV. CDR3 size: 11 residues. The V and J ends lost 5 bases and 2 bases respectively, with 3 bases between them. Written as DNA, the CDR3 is TGTGCCAGCAGCAAACAAGAGACCCAGTACTTC. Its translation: CASSKQETQYF.

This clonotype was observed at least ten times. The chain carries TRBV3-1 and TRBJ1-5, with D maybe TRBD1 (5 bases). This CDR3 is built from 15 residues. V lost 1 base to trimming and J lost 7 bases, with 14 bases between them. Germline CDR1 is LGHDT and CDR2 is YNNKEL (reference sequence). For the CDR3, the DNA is TGTGCCAGCAGCCAAGCAGGAGGGGCGGGACAGCCCCAGCATTTT. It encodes CASSQAGGAGQPQHF.

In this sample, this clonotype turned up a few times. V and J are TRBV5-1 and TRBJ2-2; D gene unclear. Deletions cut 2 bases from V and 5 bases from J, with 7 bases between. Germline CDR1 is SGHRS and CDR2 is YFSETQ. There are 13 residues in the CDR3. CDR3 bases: TGCGCCAGCAGCTTCTTCCTAACCGGGGAGCTGTTTTTT. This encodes CASSFFLTGELFF.

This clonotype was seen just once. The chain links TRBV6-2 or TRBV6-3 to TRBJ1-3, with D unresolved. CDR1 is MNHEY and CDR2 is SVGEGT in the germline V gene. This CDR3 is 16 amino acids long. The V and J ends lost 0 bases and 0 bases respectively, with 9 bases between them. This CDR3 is CASSYSIVDSGNTIYF. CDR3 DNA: TGTGCCAGCAGTTACTCGATAGTGGACTCTGGAAACACCATATATTTT.

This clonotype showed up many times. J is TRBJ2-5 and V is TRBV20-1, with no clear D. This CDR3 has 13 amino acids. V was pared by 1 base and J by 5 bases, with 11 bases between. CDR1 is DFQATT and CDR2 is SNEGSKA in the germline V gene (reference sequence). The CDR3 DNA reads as TGCAGTGCTAGAGTCGTGGGCCGGGAGACCCAGTACTTC. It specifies CSARVVGRETQYF.